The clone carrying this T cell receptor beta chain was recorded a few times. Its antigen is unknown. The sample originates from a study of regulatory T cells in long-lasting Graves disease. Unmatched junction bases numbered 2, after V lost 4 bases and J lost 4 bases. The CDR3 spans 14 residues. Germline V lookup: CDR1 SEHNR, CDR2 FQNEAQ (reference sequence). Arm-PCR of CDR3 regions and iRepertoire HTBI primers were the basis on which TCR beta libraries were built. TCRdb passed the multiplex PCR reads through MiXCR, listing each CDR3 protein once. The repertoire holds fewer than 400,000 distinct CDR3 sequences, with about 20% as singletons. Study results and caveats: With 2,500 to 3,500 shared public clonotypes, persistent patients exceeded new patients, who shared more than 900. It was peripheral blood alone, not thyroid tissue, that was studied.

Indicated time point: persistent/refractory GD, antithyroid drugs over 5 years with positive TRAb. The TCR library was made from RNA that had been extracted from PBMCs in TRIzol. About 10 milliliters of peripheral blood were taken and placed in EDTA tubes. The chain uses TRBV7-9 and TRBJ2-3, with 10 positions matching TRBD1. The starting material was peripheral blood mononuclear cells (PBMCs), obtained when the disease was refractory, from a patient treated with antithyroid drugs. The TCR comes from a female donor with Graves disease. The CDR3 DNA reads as TGTGCCAGCAGCTCCGGGACAGGGGCAGATACGCAGTATTTT. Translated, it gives CASSSGTGADTQYF. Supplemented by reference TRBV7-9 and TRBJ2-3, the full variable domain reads DTGVSQNPRHKITKRGQNVTFRCDPISEHNRLYWYRQTLGQGPEFLTYFQNEAQLEKSRLLSDRFSAERPKGSFSTLEIQRTEQGDSAMYLCASSSGTGADTQYFGPGTRLTVL.